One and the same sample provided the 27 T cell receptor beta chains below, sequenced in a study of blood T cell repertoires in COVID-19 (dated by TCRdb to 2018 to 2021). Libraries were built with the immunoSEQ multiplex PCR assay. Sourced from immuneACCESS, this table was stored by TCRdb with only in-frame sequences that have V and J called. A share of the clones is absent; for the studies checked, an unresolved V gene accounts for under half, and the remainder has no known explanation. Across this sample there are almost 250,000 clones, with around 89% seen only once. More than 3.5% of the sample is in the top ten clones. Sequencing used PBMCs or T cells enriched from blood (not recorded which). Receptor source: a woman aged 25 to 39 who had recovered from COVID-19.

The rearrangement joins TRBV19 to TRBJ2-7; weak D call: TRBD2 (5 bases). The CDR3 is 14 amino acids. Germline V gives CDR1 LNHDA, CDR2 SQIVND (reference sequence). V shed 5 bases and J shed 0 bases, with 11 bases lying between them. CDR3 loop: CASSSTGNSYEQYF. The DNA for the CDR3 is TGTGCCAGTAGTTCAACCGGGAACTCCTACGAGCAGTACTTC. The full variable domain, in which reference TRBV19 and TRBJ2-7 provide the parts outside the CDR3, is DGGITQSPKYLFRKEGQNVTLSCEQNLNHDAMYWYRQDPGQGLRLIYYSQIVNDFQKGDIAEGYSVSREKKESFPLTVTSAQKNPTAFYLCASSSTGNSYEQYFGPGTRLTVT.

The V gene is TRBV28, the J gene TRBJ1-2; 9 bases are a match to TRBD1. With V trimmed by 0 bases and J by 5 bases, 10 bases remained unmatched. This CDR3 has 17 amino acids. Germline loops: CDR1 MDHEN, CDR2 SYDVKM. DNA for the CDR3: TGTGCCAGCAGTTTATGGTTCCTGCGGGACAGGGATTATGGCTACACCTTC. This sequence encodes CASSLWFLRDRDYGYTF.

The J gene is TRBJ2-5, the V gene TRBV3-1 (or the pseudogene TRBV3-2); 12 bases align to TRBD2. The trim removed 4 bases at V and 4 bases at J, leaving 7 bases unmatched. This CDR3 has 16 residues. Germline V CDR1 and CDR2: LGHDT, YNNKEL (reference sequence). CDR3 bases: TGTGCCAGCAGCCCTCTAGCGGGAGGGGTGAGAGAGACCCAGTACTTC. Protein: CASSPLAGGVRETQYF.

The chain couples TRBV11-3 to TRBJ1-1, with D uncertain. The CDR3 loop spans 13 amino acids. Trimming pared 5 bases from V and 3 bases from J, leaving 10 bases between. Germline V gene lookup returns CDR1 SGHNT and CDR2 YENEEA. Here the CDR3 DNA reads TGTGCCAGCAGCCATTCCCAGGACACTGAAGCTTTCTTT. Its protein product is CASSHSQDTEAFF.

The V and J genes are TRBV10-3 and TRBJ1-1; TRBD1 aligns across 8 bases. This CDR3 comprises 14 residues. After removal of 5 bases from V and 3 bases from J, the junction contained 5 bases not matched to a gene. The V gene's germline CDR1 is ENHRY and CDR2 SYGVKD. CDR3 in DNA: TGTGCCATCAGTAAGGACAGGGTGGACACTGAAGCTTTCTTT. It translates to CAISKDRVDTEAFF.

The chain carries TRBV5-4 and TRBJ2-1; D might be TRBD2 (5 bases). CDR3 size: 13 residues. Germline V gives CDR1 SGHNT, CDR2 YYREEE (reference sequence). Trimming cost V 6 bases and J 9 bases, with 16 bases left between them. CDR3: CASTLTGSGEQFF. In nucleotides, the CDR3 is TGTGCCAGCACCCTCACGGGGAGCGGTGAGCAGTTCTTC. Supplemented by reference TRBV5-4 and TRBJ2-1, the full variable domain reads ETGVTQSPTHLIKTRGQQVTLRCSSQSGHNTVSWYQQALGQGPQFIFQYYREEENGRGNFPPRFSGLQFPNYSSELNVNALELDDSALYLCASTLTGSGEQFFGPGTRLTVL.

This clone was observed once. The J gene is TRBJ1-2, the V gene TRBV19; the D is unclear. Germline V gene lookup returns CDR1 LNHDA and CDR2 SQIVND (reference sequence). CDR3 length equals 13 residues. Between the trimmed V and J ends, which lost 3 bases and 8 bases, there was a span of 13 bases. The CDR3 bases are TGTGCCAGTAGTATCTTTCGGAAGCGCGGCTACACCTTC. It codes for CASSIFRKRGYTF.

CDR3 in DNA: TGTGCCAGCAGGGCGGGACAGGGATCTTATTCACCCCTCCACTTT. Translating it yields CASRAGQGSYSPLHF. The chain carries TRBV2 and TRBJ1-6; 9 bases match TRBD1. Germline values: CDR1 SNHLY, CDR2 FYNNEI. The V gene end was trimmed by 6 bases and the J gene end by 8 bases; junction bases not matched to a gene: 8. The CDR3 runs to 15 residues.

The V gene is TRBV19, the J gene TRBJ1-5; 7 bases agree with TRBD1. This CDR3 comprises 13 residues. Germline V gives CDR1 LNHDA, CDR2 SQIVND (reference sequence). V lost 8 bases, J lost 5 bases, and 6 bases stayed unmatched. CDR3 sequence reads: CASLDRDDQPQHF. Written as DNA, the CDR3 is TGTGCCAGTCTCGACAGGGATGATCAGCCCCAGCATTTT.

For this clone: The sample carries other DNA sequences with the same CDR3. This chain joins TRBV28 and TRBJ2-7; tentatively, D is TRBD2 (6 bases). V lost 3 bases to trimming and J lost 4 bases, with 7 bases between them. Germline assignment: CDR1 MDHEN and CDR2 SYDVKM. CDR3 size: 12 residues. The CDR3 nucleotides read TGTGCCAGCAGTTTGGGGGGTTACGAGCAGTACTTC. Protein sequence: CASSLGGYEQYF.

The CDR3 region has the DNA TGTGCCAGCAGTTACTTGTTCGGGGGGAGCCACTACGAGCAGTACTTC. Its translation: CASSYLFGGSHYEQYF. V usage is TRBV6-5 and J usage is TRBJ2-7; 7 bases are a match to TRBD2. The CDR3 runs 16 residues. The V and J ends lost 1 base and 3 bases, in that order; junction bases with no gene match: 9. The V gene's germline CDR1 is MNHEY and CDR2 SVGAGI.

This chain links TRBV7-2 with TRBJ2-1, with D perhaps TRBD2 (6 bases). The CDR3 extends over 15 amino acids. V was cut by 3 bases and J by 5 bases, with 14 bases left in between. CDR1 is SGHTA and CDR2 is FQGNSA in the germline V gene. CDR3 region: CASSLAPGLDNEQFF. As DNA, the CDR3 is TGTGCCAGCAGCTTGGCGCCGGGACTGGACAATGAGCAGTTCTTC.

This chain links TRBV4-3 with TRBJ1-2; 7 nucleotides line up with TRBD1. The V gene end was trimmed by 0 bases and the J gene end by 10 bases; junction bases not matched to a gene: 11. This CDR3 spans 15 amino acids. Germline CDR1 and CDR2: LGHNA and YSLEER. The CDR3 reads CASSQDSRGPEAYTF. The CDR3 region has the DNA TGCGCCAGCAGCCAAGATTCTAGGGGGCCGGAAGCCTACACCTTC.

In DNA form, the CDR3 reads TGTGCCAGCAGTGAAGTCGAGGGAGTGAATGGCTACACCTTC. It is translated as CASSEVEGVNGYTF. The rearrangement links TRBV2 to TRBJ1-2; D is undetermined. Germline V gene sequence: CDR1 SNHLY, CDR2 FYNNEI. The CDR3 runs to 14 residues. V lost 1 base and J 6 bases, leaving 12 bases between the germline ends.

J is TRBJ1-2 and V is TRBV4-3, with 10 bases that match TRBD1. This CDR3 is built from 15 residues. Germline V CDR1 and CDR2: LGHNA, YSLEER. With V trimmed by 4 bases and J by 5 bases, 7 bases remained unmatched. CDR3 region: CASSPRQGAQYGYTF. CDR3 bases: TGCGCCAGCAGCCCGAGACAGGGGGCGCAATATGGCTACACCTTC.

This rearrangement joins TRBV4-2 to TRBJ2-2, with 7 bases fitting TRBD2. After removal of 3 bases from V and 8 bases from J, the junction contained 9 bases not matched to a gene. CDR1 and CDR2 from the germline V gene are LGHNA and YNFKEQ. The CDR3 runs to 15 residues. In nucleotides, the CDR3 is TGTGCCAGCAGCCAGGGGGACTACCCCGTTGGGGAGCTGTTTTTT. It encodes CASSQGDYPVGELFF.

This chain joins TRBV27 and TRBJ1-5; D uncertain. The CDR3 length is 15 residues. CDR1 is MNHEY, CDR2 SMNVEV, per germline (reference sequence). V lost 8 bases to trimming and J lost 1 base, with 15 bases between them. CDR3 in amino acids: CASAYYRGSNQPQHF. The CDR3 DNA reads TGTGCCAGCGCCTATTATCGAGGGAGCAATCAGCCCCAGCATTTT.

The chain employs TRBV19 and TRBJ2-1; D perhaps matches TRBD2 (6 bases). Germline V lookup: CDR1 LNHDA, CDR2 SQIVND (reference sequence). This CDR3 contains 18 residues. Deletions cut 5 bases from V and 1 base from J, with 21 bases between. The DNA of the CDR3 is TGTGCCAGTAGTTCTCGGGTGAGGCTAGCGAGTTCCTACAATGAGCAGTTCTTC. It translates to CASSSRVRLASSYNEQFF.

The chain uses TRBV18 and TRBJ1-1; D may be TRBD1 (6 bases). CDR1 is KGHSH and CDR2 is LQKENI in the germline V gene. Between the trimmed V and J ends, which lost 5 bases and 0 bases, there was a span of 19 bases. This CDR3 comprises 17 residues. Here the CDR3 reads CASSFRDTPPMNTEAFF. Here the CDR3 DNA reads TGTGCCAGCTCATTCCGGGACACTCCACCGATGAACACTGAAGCTTTCTTT.

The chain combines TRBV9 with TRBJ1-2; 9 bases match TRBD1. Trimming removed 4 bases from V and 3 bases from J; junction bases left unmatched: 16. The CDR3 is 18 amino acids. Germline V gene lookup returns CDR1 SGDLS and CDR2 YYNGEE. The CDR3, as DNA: TGTGCCAGCAGCCTTGACTCGGGACAGGGCCCTAGCGACTATGGCTACACCTTC. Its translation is CASSLDSGQGPSDYGYTF.

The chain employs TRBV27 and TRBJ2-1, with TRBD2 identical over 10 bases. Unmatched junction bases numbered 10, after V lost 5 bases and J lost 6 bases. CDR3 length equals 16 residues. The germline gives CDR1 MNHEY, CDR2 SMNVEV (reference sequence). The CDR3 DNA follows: TGTGCCAGCAGTGAAATAGCGGGAGGTATGAGCAATGAGCAGTTCTTC. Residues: CASSEIAGGMSNEQFF.

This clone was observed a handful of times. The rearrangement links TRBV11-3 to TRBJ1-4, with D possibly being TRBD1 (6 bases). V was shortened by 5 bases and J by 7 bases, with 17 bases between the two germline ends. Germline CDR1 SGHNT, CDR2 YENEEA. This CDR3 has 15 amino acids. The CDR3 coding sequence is TGTGCCAGCAGCCCCGGGGCGGGGGCAGGTGAAAAACTGTTTTTT. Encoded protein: CASSPGAGAGEKLFF. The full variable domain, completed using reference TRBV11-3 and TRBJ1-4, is EAGVVQSPRYKIIEKKQPVAFWCNPISGHNTLYWYLQNLGQGPELLIRYENEEAVDDSQLPKDRFSAERLKGVDSTLKIQPAELGDSAVYLCASSPGAGAGEKLFFGSGTQLSVL.

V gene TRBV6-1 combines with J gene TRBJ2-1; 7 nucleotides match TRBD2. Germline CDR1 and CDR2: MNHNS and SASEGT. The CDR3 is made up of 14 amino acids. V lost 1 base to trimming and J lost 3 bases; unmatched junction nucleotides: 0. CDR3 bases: TGTGCCAGCAGTGAAGGCGGGGGCTACAATGAGCAGTTCTTC. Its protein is CASSEGGGYNEQFF.

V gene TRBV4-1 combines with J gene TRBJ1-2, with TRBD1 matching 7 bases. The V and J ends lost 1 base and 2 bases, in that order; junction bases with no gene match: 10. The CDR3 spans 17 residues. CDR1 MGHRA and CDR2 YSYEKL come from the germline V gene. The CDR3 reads CASSQALPGQLNYGYTF. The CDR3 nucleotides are TGCGCCAGCAGCCAAGCGCTGCCGGGACAGCTAAACTATGGCTACACCTTC.

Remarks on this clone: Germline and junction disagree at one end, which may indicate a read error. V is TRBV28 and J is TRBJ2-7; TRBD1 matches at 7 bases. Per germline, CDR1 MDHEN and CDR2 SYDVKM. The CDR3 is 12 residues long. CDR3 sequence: CASSLRQGGMNF. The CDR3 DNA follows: TGTGCCAGCAGTCTTCGACAGGGTGGAATGAACTTC.

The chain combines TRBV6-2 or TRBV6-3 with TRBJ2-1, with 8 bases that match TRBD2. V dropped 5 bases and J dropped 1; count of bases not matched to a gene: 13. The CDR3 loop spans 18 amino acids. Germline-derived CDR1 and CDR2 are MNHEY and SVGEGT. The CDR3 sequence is CASSTRLAYTTSYNEQFF. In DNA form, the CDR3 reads TGTGCCAGCAGTACTAGACTAGCGTACACTACATCCTACAATGAGCAGTTCTTC.

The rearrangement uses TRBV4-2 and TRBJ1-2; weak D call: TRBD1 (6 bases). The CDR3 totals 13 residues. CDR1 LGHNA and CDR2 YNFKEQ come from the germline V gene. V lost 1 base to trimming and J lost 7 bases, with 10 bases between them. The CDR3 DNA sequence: TGTGCCAGCAGCCAAGGGGGGGGGCCTGGCTACACCTTC. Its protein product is CASSQGGGPGYTF.